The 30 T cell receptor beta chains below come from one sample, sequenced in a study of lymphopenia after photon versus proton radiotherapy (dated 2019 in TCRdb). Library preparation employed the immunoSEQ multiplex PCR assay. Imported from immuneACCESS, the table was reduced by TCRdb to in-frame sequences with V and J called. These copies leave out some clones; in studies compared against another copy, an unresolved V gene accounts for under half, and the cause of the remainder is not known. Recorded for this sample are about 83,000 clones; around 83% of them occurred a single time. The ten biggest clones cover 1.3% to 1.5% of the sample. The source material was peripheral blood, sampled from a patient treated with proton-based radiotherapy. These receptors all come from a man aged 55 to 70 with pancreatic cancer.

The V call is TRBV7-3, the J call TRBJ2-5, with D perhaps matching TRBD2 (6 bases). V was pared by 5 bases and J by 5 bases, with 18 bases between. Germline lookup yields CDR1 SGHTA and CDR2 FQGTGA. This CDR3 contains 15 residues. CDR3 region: CASSPGSGSDETQYF. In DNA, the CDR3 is TGTGCCAGCAGCCCCGGGAGCGGGTCAGATGAGACCCAGTACTTC.

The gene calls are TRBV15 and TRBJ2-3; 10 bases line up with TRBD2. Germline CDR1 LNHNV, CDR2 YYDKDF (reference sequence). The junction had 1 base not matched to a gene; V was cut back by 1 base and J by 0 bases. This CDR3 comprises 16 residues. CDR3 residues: CATSRGTSGSTDTQYF. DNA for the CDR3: TGTGCCACCAGCAGAGGGACTAGCGGTAGCACAGATACGCAGTATTTT.

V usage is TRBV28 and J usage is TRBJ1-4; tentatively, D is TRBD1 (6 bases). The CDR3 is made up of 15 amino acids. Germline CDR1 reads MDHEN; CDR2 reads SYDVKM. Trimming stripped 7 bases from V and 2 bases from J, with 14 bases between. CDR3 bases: TGTGCCAGCAATAGGGGGGGAGCGACTAATGAAAAACTGTTTTTT. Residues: CASNRGGATNEKLFF.

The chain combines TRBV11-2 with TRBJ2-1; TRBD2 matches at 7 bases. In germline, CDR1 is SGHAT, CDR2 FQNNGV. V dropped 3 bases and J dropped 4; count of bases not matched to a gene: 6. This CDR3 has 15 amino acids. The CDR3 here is CASSLGGPGYNEQFF. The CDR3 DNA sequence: TGTGCCAGCAGCTTGGGAGGGCCGGGGTACAATGAGCAGTTCTTC.

The CDR3 protein is CASSLETGQETQYF. CDR3 nucleotide sequence: TGCGCCAGCAGCTTGGAGACAGGTCAAGAGACCCAGTACTTC. The chain employs TRBV5-1 and TRBJ2-5; maybe TRBD1 (6 bases). CDR1 and CDR2 (germline): SGHRS, YFSETQ. The CDR3 covers 14 residues. The germline V and J ends were trimmed by 0 bases and 2 bases, with 8 bases remaining between them.

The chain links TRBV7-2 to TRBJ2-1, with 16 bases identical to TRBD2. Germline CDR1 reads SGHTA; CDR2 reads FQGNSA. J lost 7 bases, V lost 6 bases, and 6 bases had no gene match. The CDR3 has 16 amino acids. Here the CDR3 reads CASREGTSGRENEQFF. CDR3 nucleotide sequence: TGTGCCAGCAGGGAGGGGACTAGCGGGAGGGAAAATGAGCAGTTCTTC.

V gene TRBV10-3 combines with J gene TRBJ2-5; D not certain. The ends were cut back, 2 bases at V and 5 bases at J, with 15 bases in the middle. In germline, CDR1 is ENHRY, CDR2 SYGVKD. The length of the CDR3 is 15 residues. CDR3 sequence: CAISEALHSVETQYF. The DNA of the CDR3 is TGTGCCATCAGTGAGGCCCTGCATTCAGTGGAGACCCAGTACTTC.

The CDR3 is CASRVHEAGVRGNEQFF. The CDR3, as DNA: TGCGCCAGCAGAGTACACGAAGCGGGAGTTAGGGGGAATGAGCAGTTCTTC. V and J are TRBV10-2 and TRBJ2-1, with 8 nucleotides matching TRBD2. The V gene end was trimmed by 6 bases and the J gene end by 7 bases; junction bases not matched to a gene: 17. The CDR3 covers 17 residues. The germline CDR1 and CDR2 sequences are WSHSY and SAAADI.

This CDR3 reads CSAPAGNEQFF. CDR3 coding DNA: TGCAGTGCCCCAGCGGGCAATGAGCAGTTCTTC. The chain joins TRBV20-1 to TRBJ2-1; TRBD2 might be the D (6 bases). The germline gives CDR1 DFQATT, CDR2 SNEGSKA (reference sequence). V gave up 6 bases and J gave up 6 bases, with 9 bases separating them. The CDR3 length is 11 residues.

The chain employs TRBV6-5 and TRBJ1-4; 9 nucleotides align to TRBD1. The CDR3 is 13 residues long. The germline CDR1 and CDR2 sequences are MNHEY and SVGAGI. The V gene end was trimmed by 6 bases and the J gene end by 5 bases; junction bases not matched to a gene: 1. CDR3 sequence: CASRTGGNEKLFF. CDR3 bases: TGTGCCAGCAGGACAGGGGGAAATGAAAAACTGTTTTTT.

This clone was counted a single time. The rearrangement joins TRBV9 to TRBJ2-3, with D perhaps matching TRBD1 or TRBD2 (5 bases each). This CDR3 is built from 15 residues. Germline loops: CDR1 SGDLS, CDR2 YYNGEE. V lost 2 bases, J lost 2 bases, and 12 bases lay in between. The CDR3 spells CASSVLGEDTDTQYF. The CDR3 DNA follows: TGTGCCAGCAGCGTCCTGGGGGAAGACACAGATACGCAGTATTTT.

The CDR3 is CASSLLGTGTSGSGWQFF. DNA of the CDR3: TGTGCCAGCAGTTTACTGGGTACCGGGACTAGCGGGAGTGGCTGGCAGTTCTTC. The chain has TRBV28 and TRBJ2-1, with 14 bases that match TRBD2. The CDR3 contains 18 residues. Germline V lookup: CDR1 MDHEN, CDR2 SYDVKM. V lost 2 bases, J lost 12 bases, and 15 bases stayed unmatched.

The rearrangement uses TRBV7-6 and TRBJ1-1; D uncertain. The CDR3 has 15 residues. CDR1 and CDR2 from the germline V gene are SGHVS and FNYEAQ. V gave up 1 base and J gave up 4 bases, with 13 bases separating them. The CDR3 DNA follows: TGTGCCAGCAGCTTAGGGGGTATAATCCCCACTGAAGCTTTCTTT. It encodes CASSLGGIIPTEAFF.

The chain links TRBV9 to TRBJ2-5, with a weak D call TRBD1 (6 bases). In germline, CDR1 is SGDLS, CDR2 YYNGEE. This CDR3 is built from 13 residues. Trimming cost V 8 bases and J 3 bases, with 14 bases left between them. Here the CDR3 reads CASNRDMEETQYF. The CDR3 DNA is TGTGCCAGTAATCGGGACATGGAAGAGACCCAGTACTTC.

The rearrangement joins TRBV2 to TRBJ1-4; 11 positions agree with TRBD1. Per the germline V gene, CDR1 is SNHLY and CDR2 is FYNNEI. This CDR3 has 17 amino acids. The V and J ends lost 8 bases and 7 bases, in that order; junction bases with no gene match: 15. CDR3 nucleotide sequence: TGTGCCAGCCGCTTACCGGGACAGGGGGAAAGTGGTGAAAAACTGTTTTTT. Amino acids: CASRLPGQGESGEKLFF.

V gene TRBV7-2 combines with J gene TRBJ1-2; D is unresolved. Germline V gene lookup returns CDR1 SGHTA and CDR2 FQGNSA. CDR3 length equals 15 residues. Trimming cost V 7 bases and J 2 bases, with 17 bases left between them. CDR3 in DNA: TGTGCCAGCATCGTCGACCCGGGCATCAACTATGGCTACACCTTC. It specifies CASIVDPGINYGYTF.

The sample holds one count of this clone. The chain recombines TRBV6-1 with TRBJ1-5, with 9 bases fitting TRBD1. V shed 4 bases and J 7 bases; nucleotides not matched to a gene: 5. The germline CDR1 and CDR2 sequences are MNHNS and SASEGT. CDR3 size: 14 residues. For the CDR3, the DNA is TGTGCCAGCAGTGGTGGACAGGGGCAACAGCCCCAGCATTTT. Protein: CASSGGQGQQPQHF.

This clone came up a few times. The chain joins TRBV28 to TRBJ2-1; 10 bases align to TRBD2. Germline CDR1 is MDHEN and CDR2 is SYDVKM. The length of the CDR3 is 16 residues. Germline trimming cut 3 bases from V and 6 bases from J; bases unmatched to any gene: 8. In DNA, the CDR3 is TGTGCCAGCAGTTTGACCTGGCTAGCGGGAGTCAATGAGCAGTTCTTC. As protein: CASSLTWLAGVNEQFF.

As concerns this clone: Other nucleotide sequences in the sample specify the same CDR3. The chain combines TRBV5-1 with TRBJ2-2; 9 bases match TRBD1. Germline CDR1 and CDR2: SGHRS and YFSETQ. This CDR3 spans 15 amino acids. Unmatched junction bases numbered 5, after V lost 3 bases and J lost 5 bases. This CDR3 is CASSSGQGSTGELFF. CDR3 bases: TGCGCCAGCAGCTCTGGACAGGGGAGTACCGGGGAGCTGTTTTTT.

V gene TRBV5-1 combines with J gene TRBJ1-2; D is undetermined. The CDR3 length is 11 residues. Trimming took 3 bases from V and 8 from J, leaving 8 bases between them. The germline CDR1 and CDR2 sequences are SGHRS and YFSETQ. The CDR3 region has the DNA TGCGCCAGCAGCTGGGGTGGGGGCTACACCTTC. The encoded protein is CASSWGGGYTF.

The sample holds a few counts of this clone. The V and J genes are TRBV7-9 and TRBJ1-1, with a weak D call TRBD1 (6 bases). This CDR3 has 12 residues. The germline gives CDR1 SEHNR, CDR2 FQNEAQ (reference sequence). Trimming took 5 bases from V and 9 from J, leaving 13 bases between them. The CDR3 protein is CASSDIRDKAFF. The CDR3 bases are TGTGCCAGCAGCGACATCCGGGACAAAGCTTTCTTT.

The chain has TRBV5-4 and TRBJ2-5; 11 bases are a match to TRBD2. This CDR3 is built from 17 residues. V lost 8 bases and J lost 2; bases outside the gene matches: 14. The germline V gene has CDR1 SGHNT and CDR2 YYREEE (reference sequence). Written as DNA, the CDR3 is TGTGCCAGTAGGGGGGGGACTAGCGGACTAGTTCAAGAGACCCAGTACTTC. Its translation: CASRGGTSGLVQETQYF. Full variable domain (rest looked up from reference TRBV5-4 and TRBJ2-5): ETGVTQSPTHLIKTRGQQVTLRCSSQSGHNTVSWYQQALGQGPQFIFQYYREEENGRGNFPPRFSGLQFPNYSSELNVNALELDDSALYLCASRGGTSGLVQETQYFGPGTRLLVL.

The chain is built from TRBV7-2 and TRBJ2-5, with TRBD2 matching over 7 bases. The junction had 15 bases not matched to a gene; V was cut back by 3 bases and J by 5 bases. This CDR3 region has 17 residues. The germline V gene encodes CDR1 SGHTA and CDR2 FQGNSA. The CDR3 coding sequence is TGTGCCAGCAGCTTGGGCTCGTTCGGGGGAGGGCTGGAGACCCAGTACTTC. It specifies CASSLGSFGGGLETQYF.

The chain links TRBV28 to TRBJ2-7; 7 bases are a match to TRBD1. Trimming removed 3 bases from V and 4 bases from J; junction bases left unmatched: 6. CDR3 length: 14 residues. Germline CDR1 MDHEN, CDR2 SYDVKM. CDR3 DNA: TGTGCCAGCAGTTTGAACAGGGGTGCTTACGAGCAGTACTTC. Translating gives CASSLNRGAYEQYF.

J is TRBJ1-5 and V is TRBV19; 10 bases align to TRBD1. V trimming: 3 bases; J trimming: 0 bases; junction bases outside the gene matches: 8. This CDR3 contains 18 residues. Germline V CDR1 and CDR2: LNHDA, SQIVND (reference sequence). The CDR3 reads CASSIRTGGFGSNQPQHF. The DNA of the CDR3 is TGTGCCAGTAGTATTAGGACAGGGGGTTTCGGTAGCAATCAGCCCCAGCATTTT.

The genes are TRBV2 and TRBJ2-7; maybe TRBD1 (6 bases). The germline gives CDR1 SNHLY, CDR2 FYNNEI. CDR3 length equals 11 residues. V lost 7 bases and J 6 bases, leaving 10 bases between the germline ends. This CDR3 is CASNRVVEQYF. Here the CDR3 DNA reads TGTGCCAGCAACAGGGTTGTCGAGCAGTACTTC. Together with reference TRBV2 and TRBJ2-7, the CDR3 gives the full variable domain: EPEVTQTPSHQVTQMGQEVILRCVPISNHLYFYWYRQILGQKVEFLVSFYNNEISEKSEIFDDQFSVERPDGSNFTLKIRSTKLEDSAMYFCASNRVVEQYFGPGTRLTVT.

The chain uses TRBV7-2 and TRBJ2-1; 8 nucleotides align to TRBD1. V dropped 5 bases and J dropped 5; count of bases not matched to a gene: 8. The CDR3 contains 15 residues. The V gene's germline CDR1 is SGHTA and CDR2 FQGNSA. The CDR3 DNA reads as TGTGCCAGCAGCCCTCAGGGGGCGTTGAACAATGAGCAGTTCTTC. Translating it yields CASSPQGALNNEQFF.

The CDR3 sequence is CASSLEVSGGRYF. As DNA, the CDR3 is TGTGCCAGCAGCTTAGAAGTTAGCGGTGGGAGGTACTTC. This sequence joins TRBV7-2 and TRBJ2-4; possible D gene TRBD2, 6 bases. V gave up 1 base and J gave up 15 bases, with 16 bases separating them. CDR1 is SGHTA and CDR2 is FQGNSA in the germline V gene. The CDR3 is 13 residues long. Full variable domain (missing parts from reference TRBV7-2 and TRBJ2-4): GAGVSQSPSNKVTEKGKDVELRCDPISGHTALYWYRQSLGQGLEFLIYFQGNSAPDKSGLPSDRFSAERTGGSVSTLTIQRTQQEDSAVYLCASSLEVSGGRYFGAGTRLSVL.

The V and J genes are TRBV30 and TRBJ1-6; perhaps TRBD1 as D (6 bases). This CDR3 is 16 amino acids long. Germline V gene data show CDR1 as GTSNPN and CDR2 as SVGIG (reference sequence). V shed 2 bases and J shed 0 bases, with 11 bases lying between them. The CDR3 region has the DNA TGTGCCTGGAGTATGGGGGGGGCCTCCTATAATTCACCCCTCCACTTT. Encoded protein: CAWSMGGASYNSPLHF.

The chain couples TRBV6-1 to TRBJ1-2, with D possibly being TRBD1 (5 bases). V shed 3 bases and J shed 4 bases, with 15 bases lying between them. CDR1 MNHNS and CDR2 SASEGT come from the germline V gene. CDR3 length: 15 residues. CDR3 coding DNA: TGTGCCAGCAGTGATCGGAAAGGGGTGGGCTATGGCTACACCTTC. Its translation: CASSDRKGVGYGYTF.